This TCR beta chain was recorded in a study of regulatory T cells in long-lasting Graves disease. Overall study findings and caveats: Favoring TRBV28, TRBJ1-2 and TRBJ2-5 was a feature seen in persistent disease.

This clonotype was found many times. Its target is not known. Time point meaning: persistent/refractory GD, antithyroid drugs over 5 years with positive TRAb. PBMCs provided the RNA from which the TCR library was made. Arm-PCR of CDR3 regions and iRepertoire HTBI primers were the basis on which TCR beta libraries were built. In TCRdb, the multiplex PCR reads were re-called with MiXCR into one record per CDR3 protein. The sample records approximately 400,000 distinct CDR3 sequences, more than 20% being singletons. Trimming at V came to 7 bases and at J to 2 bases, leaving 9 bases not matched to a gene. Per germline, CDR1 SNHLY and CDR2 FYNNEI. CDR3 size: 15 residues.

The chain carries TRBV2 and TRBJ1-2; 8 bases agree with TRBD1. The clonotype was recovered from a female donor with Graves disease. The specimen comprised peripheral blood mononuclear cells (PBMCs), sampled when the disease was refractory, from a patient treated with antithyroid drugs. CDR3 sequence reads: CASTLRQGMNYGYTF. The DNA for the CDR3 is TGTGCCAGCACCCTTAGACAGGGGATGAACTATGGCTACACCTTC.